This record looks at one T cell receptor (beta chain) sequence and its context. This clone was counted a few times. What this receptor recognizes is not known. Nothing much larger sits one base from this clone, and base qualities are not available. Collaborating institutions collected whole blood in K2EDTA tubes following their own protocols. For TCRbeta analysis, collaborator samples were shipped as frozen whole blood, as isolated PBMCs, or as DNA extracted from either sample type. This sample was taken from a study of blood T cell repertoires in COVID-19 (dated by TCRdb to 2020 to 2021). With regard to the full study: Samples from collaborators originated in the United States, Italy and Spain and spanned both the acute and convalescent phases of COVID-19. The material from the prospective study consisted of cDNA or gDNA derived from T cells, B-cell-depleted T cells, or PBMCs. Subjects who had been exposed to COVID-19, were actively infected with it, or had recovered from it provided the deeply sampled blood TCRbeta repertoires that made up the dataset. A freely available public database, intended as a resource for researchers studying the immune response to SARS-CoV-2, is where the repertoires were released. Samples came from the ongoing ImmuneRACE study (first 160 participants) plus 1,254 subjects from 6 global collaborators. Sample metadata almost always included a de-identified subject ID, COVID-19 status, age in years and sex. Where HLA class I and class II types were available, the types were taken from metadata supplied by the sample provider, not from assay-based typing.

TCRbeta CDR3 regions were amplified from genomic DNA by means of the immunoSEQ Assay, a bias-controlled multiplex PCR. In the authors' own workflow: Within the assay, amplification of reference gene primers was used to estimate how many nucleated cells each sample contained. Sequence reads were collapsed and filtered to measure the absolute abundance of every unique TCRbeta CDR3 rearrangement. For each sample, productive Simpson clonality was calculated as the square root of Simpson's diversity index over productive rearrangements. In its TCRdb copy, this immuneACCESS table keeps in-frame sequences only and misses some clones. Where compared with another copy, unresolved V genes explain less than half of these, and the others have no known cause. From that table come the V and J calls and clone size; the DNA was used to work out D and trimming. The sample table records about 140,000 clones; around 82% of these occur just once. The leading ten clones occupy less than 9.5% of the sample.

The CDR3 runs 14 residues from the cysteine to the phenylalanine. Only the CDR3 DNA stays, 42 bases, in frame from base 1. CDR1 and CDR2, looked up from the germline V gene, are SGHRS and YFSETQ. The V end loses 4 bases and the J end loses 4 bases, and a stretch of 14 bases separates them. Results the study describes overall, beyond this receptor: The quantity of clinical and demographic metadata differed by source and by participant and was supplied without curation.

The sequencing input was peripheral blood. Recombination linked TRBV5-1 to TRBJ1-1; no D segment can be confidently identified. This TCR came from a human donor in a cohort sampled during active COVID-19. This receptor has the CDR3 CASSPSGSGTEAFF. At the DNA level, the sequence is TGCGCCAGCAGCCCCTCGGGGTCGGGCACTGAAGCTTTCTTT. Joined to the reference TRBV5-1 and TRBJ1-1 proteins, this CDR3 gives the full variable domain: KAGVTQTPRYLIKTRGQQVTLSCSPISGHRSVSWYQQTPGQGLQFLFEYFSETQRNKGNFPGRFSGRQFSNSRSEMNVSTLELGDSALYLCASSPSGSGTEAFFGQGTRLTVV.